This record looks at one TCR beta chain sequence and its context. The source of the sample is a study of STAT5B mutations in CD4+ large granular lymphocyte leukemia. This table comes from immunoSEQ multiplex PCR, and its TCRdb copy is limited to in-frame clones, with some not included. The sample carries 30,000 to 40,000 clones, about 80% recorded once. V trimming: 7 bases; J trimming: 2 bases; junction bases outside the gene matches: 8. The CDR3 has 14 residues. Germline loops: CDR1 MNHEY, CDR2 SVGAGI. Sequencing used CD4+ T cells from blood buffy coats. The TCR was taken from a human donor in good health. This chain connects TRBV6-5 to TRBJ2-7, with 7 nucleotides matching TRBD2. In DNA, the CDR3 is TGTGCCAGCACCATGGGGGGGACCACCTACGAGCAGTACTTC. It specifies CASTMGGTTYEQYF.